This section outlines one TCR beta chain sequence together with its context. Clinical histories supplied by participants themselves formed the basis of cohort assignment. Original handling: Using reference gene primer amplification, nucleated cell counts were estimated. Measured with immunoSEQ multiplex PCR; TCRdb has only the in-frame clones, and not every one. Clone size and the V and J calls come from that table; the DNA yielded D and trimming. The data hold around 280,000 clones, with roughly 90% observed a single time. The record originates from a study of blood T cell repertoires in COVID-19. Study overall: Donors in the United States, Italy and Spain gave samples during acute or convalescent COVID-19. T cells, B-cell-depleted T cells, or PBMCs provided the cDNA or gDNA that served as material.

Sequencing used PBMCs or T cells enriched from blood (not recorded which). This receptor was obtained from a young woman with acute COVID-19.

The CDR3 sequence is CASSSVTGSNEQFF. CDR3 sequence (DNA): TGTGCCAGCAGCTCCGTGACAGGGAGCAATGAGCAGTTCTTC. The chain joins TRBV11-3 to TRBJ2-1; 7 bases map to TRBD1. CDR1 is SGHNT, CDR2 YENEEA, per germline. Trimming cost V 4 bases and J 6 bases; bases outside gene matches: 6. CDR3 length: 14 amino acids.